This TCR beta chain was documented in a study of T cell responses to AZD1222 COVID-19 vaccine. Study outcomes and limitations: Possibly, clonal diversity was underestimated; donors were largely white British and included more females.

V was cut by 7 bases and J by 0 bases, with 10 bases left in between. Germline V gives CDR1 SGHRS, CDR2 YFSETQ. This CDR3 region has 13 residues. For this clone: The antigen is not known.

Some clones are missing from TCRdb's copy, which holds only in-frame ones; the method was immunoSEQ multiplex PCR. The profile covers under 170,000 clones, with 94% appearing a single time and about 1.3% taken by the ten largest. The rearrangement uses TRBV5-1 and TRBJ2-5; no definite D call. Here the sequenced sample was peripheral blood, taken on day 0 of AZD1222 vaccination. The sequence was obtained from an adult in good health. The CDR3 is CASSGPNQETQYF. The CDR3, as DNA: TGCGCCAGCTCTGGACCCAACCAAGAGACCCAGTACTTC.